This T cell receptor (beta chain) is from a study of neurological immune-mediated disorders. The V gene lost 6 bases and the J gene lost 3 bases, with 18 bases spanning the gap. The CDR3 has 16 residues. TCRdb used MiXCR to reprocess the 5' RACE reads, holding one entry per CDR3 protein. The data hold 90,000 to 100,000 distinct CDR3 sequences, with 3.5% observed a single time. Libraries used 2 million unsorted PBMCs kept frozen in RNAlater. This clonotype showed up many times. The sequence was obtained from a woman aged 18-29 years with multiple sclerosis. The V call is TRBV12-3 or TRBV12-4, the J call TRBJ2-1, with D perhaps matching TRBD1 (5 bases). Sample: PBMCs. The chain's CDR3 is CASSILTGLLYNEQFF. As DNA, the CDR3 is TGTGCCAGCAGCATCCTCACAGGCCTCCTCTACAATGAGCAGTTCTTC.